This is a list of T cell receptor beta chains from one sample in a study of OX40 agonist ivuxolimab in advanced cancers. Here immunoSEQ multiplex PCR was the method, and the copy in TCRdb shows in-frame clones only, minus some. This sample has about 54,000 clones, with more than 85% found just once. This specimen was CD4+ or CD8+ T cells sorted from blood, taken in a trial of the OX40 agonist ivuxolimab. These receptors all stem from an adult with an advanced solid tumor such as melanoma, head and neck, liver or kidney cancer. The CDR3 runs from the conserved cysteine through the conserved F or W. Each record gives: CDR3 DNA, CDR3 protein, V gene, clone size, J gene, CDR3 length, D gene. The D gene is left open where the match is weak. Only some rows state a clone size, as once, few, many or a class for expanded clones.

CDR3 DNA: TGTGCCAGCAGCCCGGGGGACAGCGAGACCCAGTACTTC; CDR3 protein: CASSPGDSETQYF; V gene: TRBV7-2; clone size: NA; J gene: TRBJ2-5; CDR3 length: 13; D gene: NA
CDR3 DNA: TGTGCCACCGAAAATCAATCGGGGATTAACTATGGCTACACCTTC; CDR3 protein: CATENQSGINYGYTF; V gene: TRBV28; clone size: NA; J gene: TRBJ1-2; CDR3 length: 15; D gene: NA
CDR3 DNA: TGTGCCAGTACCAGGACAGGGGTGACTGAAGCTTTCTTT; CDR3 protein: CASTRTGVTEAFF; V gene: TRBV19; clone size: NA; J gene: TRBJ1-1; CDR3 length: 13; D gene: TRBD1
CDR3 DNA: TGTGCCAGCAGTCAGGACAGGGGAAACTATGGCTACACCTTC; CDR3 protein: CASSQDRGNYGYTF; V gene: TRBV5-6; clone size: NA; J gene: TRBJ1-2; CDR3 length: 14; D gene: TRBD1
CDR3 DNA: TGTGCCAGCAGCCAAAGGGGGGCGAGCTCCTACGAGCAGTACTTC; CDR3 protein: CASSQRGASSYEQYF; V gene: TRBV14; clone size: NA; J gene: TRBJ2-7; CDR3 length: 15; D gene: NA
CDR3 DNA: TGCAGTGCTAGCGGTTACAATGAGCAGTTCTTC; CDR3 protein: CSASGYNEQFF; V gene: TRBV20-1; clone size: NA; J gene: TRBJ2-1; CDR3 length: 11; D gene: NA
CDR3 DNA: TGTGCCAGCAGCGATTCTCATTCCCAACAGGGGCGCGACACAGATACGCAGTATTTT; CDR3 protein: CASSDSHSQQGRDTDTQYF; V gene: TRBV9; clone size: NA; J gene: TRBJ2-3; CDR3 length: 19; D gene: TRBD1
CDR3 DNA: TGTGCCAGCAGCGAGACCGTGAACACCGGGGAGCTGTTTTTT; CDR3 protein: CASSETVNTGELFF; V gene: TRBV9; clone size: NA; J gene: TRBJ2-2; CDR3 length: 14; D gene: NA
CDR3 DNA: TGTGCCATCAGCCCCCCGCCCCCGAACACCGGGGAGCTGTTTTTT; CDR3 protein: CAISPPPPNTGELFF; V gene: TRBV10-3; clone size: NA; J gene: TRBJ2-2; CDR3 length: 15; D gene: NA
CDR3 DNA: TGTGCCAGCAGTGCGGATCGGACTAGCGGGAGCGAGCAGTACTTC; CDR3 protein: CASSADRTSGSEQYF; V gene: TRBV27; clone size: NA; J gene: TRBJ2-7; CDR3 length: 15; D gene: TRBD2
CDR3 DNA: TGTGCCAGCTCGGGCGACCTTAGCTCCTACAATGAGCAGTTCTTC; CDR3 protein: CASSGDLSSYNEQFF; V gene: TRBV18; clone size: NA; J gene: TRBJ2-1; CDR3 length: 15; D gene: NA
CDR3 DNA: TGTGCCAGCAGCGCAAGGACGGGCGGAGAGACCCAGTACTTC; CDR3 protein: CASSARTGGETQYF; V gene: TRBV5-8; clone size: NA; J gene: TRBJ2-5; CDR3 length: 14; D gene: NA
CDR3 DNA: TGTGCCAGCAGTGTAGGGGGACAGGACCGTCAGCCCCAGCATTTT; CDR3 protein: CASSVGGQDRQPQHF; V gene: TRBV25-1; clone size: NA; J gene: TRBJ1-5; CDR3 length: 15; D gene: TRBD1
CDR3 DNA: TGTGCCTGGAGCGCATCCCTCGTCAGGGCCGGCGGCACTGAAGCTTTCTTT; CDR3 protein: CAWSASLVRAGGTEAFF; V gene: TRBV30; clone size: NA; J gene: TRBJ1-1; CDR3 length: 17; D gene: NA
CDR3 DNA: TGTGCCAGCAGTTACGGGGGGCTTGGTGGCTACACCTTC; CDR3 protein: CASSYGGLGGYTF; V gene: TRBV6-5; clone size: NA; J gene: TRBJ1-2; CDR3 length: 13; D gene: NA
CDR3 DNA: TGTGCCAGCAGTGCCCGGACGGGATTAGGCTATGGCTACACCTTC; CDR3 protein: CASSARTGLGYGYTF; V gene: TRBV6-1; clone size: once; J gene: TRBJ1-2; CDR3 length: 15; D gene: NA
CDR3 DNA: TGCGCCAGCAGTGTATCTTCGCGGGTGGCAGGGCACTACGAGCAGTACTTC; CDR3 protein: CASSVSSRVAGHYEQYF; V gene: TRBV10-2; clone size: once; J gene: TRBJ2-7; CDR3 length: 17; D gene: NA
CDR3 DNA: TGCGCCAGCAGCCCACCGGGACACAGTGAGCAGTTCTTC; CDR3 protein: CASSPPGHSEQFF; V gene: TRBV5-1; clone size: NA; J gene: TRBJ2-1; CDR3 length: 13; D gene: NA
CDR3 DNA: TGTGCCAGCTCACCCCTGGGGAGCACGACTGAAGCTTTCTTT; CDR3 protein: CASSPLGSTTEAFF; V gene: TRBV18; clone size: NA; J gene: TRBJ1-1; CDR3 length: 14; D gene: NA
CDR3 DNA: TGTGCCAGCGCATACACAGATACGCAGTATTTT; CDR3 protein: CASAYTDTQYF; V gene: TRBV9; clone size: few; J gene: TRBJ2-3; CDR3 length: 11; D gene: NA
CDR3 DNA: TGTGCCAGCAGCCCCCAACCGGGACTGGACACCGGGGAGCTGTTTTTT; CDR3 protein: CASSPQPGLDTGELFF; V gene: TRBV7-3; clone size: NA; J gene: TRBJ2-2; CDR3 length: 16; D gene: NA
CDR3 DNA: TGTGCCAGCAGCTTGTCCGGGACAGGGCTCACAGATACGCAGTATTTT; CDR3 protein: CASSLSGTGLTDTQYF; V gene: TRBV5-6; clone size: NA; J gene: TRBJ2-3; CDR3 length: 16; D gene: TRBD1
CDR3 DNA: TGTGCCAGCAGCTTGGTAGGGGCGCTTGGGTATGGCTACACCTTC; CDR3 protein: CASSLVGALGYGYTF; V gene: TRBV5-5; clone size: NA; J gene: TRBJ1-2; CDR3 length: 15; D gene: NA
CDR3 DNA: TGTGCCAGTAGGGGGACAGGGAGGATGTCCTATGGCTACACCTTC; CDR3 protein: CASRGTGRMSYGYTF; V gene: TRBV19; clone size: NA; J gene: TRBJ1-2; CDR3 length: 15; D gene: TRBD1
CDR3 DNA: TGCGCCAGCCGGCGTTGGGGCAATGAGCAGTTCTTC; CDR3 protein: CASRRWGNEQFF; V gene: TRBV5-1; clone size: NA; J gene: TRBJ2-1; CDR3 length: 12; D gene: NA
CDR3 DNA: TGTGCCAGTAGTTCCCAACGGACAGGGCTCACCGGGGAGCTGTTTTTT; CDR3 protein: CASSSQRTGLTGELFF; V gene: TRBV19; clone size: NA; J gene: TRBJ2-2; CDR3 length: 16; D gene: TRBD1
CDR3 DNA: TGCAGTGTCCCGAAGGGGCACGAGCAGTACTTC; CDR3 protein: CSVPKGHEQYF; V gene: TRBV20-1; clone size: few; J gene: TRBJ2-7; CDR3 length: 11; D gene: NA
CDR3 DNA: TGTGCCAGCTCACCGGGACTAGCCGGCGAGCAGTTCTTC; CDR3 protein: CASSPGLAGEQFF; V gene: TRBV18; clone size: NA; J gene: TRBJ2-1; CDR3 length: 13; D gene: TRBD2
CDR3 DNA: TGTGCCAGCAGTTCGGGGAACACTGAAGCTTTCTTT; CDR3 protein: CASSSGNTEAFF; V gene: TRBV6-5; clone size: NA; J gene: TRBJ1-1; CDR3 length: 12; D gene: NA
CDR3 DNA: TGTGCCAGCAGTATTGCAAGGCAGGGTGAAAAACTGTTTTTT; CDR3 protein: CASSIARQGEKLFF; V gene: TRBV6-5; clone size: NA; J gene: TRBJ1-4; CDR3 length: 14; D gene: NA
CDR3 DNA: TGTGCCAGAAGCCTCAAGGACAGGGGGTCGTACAATGAGCAGTTCTTC; CDR3 protein: CARSLKDRGSYNEQFF; V gene: TRBV5-3; clone size: once; J gene: TRBJ2-1; CDR3 length: 16; D gene: TRBD1
CDR3 DNA: TGTGCCAGCAGCCATCCCCGGGGACGCTACACCTTC; CDR3 protein: CASSHPRGRYTF; V gene: TRBV7-2; clone size: NA; J gene: TRBJ1-2; CDR3 length: 12; D gene: NA
CDR3 DNA: TGTGCCAGCAGCAGAGGGGGCCGGGACAGAATCTATGGCTACACCTTC; CDR3 protein: CASSRGGRDRIYGYTF; V gene: TRBV21-1; clone size: NA; J gene: TRBJ1-2; CDR3 length: 16; D gene: NA
CDR3 DNA: TGTGCCAGAAGCTTGTCACGGGCCAAGGGGGCCTCCCACGAGCAGTACTTC; CDR3 protein: CARSLSRAKGASHEQYF; V gene: TRBV5-3; clone size: NA; J gene: TRBJ2-7; CDR3 length: 17; D gene: TRBD1
CDR3 DNA: TGTGCCAGCAGTTCTAACTATGGCTACACCTTC; CDR3 protein: CASSSNYGYTF; V gene: TRBV28; clone size: NA; J gene: TRBJ1-2; CDR3 length: 11; D gene: NA
CDR3 DNA: TGTGCCTGGAGTGTACCGGGTCAGCCCCAGCATTTT; CDR3 protein: CAWSVPGQPQHF; V gene: TRBV30; clone size: NA; J gene: TRBJ1-5; CDR3 length: 12; D gene: NA
CDR3 DNA: TGTGCCAGCTCACCGGTAGCGTGGTACAATGAGCAGTTCTTC; CDR3 protein: CASSPVAWYNEQFF; V gene: TRBV18; clone size: NA; J gene: TRBJ2-1; CDR3 length: 14; D gene: NA
CDR3 DNA: TGTGCCAGCAGCCAAGGACTAGCGGGATTAGGTAATGAGCAGTTCTTC; CDR3 protein: CASSQGLAGLGNEQFF; V gene: TRBV18; clone size: NA; J gene: TRBJ2-1; CDR3 length: 16; D gene: TRBD2
CDR3 DNA: TGTGCCAGCAGTGAAGATAACGGGTTGGGGACCCAGTACTTC; CDR3 protein: CASSEDNGLGTQYF; V gene: TRBV2; clone size: NA; J gene: TRBJ2-5; CDR3 length: 14; D gene: NA